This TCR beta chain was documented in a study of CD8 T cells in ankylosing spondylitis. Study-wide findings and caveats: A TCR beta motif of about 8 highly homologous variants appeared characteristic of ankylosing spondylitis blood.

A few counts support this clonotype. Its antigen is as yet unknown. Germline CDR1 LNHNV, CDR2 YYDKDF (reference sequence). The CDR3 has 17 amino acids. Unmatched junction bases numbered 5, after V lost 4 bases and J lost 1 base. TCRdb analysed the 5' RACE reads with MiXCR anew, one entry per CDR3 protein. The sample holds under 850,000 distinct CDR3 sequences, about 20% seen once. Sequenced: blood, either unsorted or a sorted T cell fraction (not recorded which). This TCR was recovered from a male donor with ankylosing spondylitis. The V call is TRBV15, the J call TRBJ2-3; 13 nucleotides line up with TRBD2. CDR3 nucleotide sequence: TGTGCCACCAGCAAGCGACTAGCGGGAGGTCGCACAGATACGCAGTATTTT. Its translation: CATSKRLAGGRTDTQYF.